The 29 T cell receptor beta chains listed next were all sequenced from one sample in a study of cytomegalovirus exposure and HLA in healthy donors. Libraries were prepared by immunoSEQ multiplex PCR; TCRdb keeps only in-frame clonotypes and omits some of them. The repertoire holds roughly 150,000 clones, with around nine tenths as singletons. Sequenced sample: PBMCs. Receptors were obtained from a woman between 18 and 29 years old in good health and CMV-seronegative.

This rearrangement joins TRBV19 to TRBJ2-1; unclear D gene. Germline V gives CDR1 LNHDA, CDR2 SQIVND (reference sequence). This CDR3 is 12 amino acids long. Trimming removed 1 base from V and 6 bases from J, with 4 bases in between. CDR3 nucleotide sequence: TGTGCCAGTAGTATAGCCGGCAATGAGCAGTTCTTC. It specifies CASSIAGNEQFF.

The V and J genes are TRBV18 and TRBJ2-7; D is perhaps TRBD1 (5 bases). The V gene's germline CDR1 is KGHSH and CDR2 LQKENI. This CDR3 region has 16 residues. Trimming took off 0 bases at V and 2 bases at J, with 14 bases between the two ends. CDR3 residues: CASSPPPAGHAYEQYF. The CDR3 coding sequence is TGTGCCAGCTCACCACCTCCAGCAGGGCACGCCTACGAGCAGTACTTC.

This clone has only a few counts. This chain joins TRBV6-5 and TRBJ1-1; 7 bases fit TRBD1. Germline assignment: CDR1 MNHEY and CDR2 SVGAGI. The CDR3 runs to 11 residues. V dropped 6 bases and J dropped 7; count of bases not matched to a gene: 2. This CDR3 reads CASRGQNEAFF. CDR3 nucleotides: TGTGCCAGCAGGGGACAGAATGAAGCTTTCTTT.

The chain has TRBV5-1 and TRBJ2-2; TRBD1 is a possible D gene (6 bases). This CDR3 region has 16 residues. Germline-derived CDR1 and CDR2 are SGHRS and YFSETQ. V lost 4 bases, J lost 0 bases, and 13 bases lay in between. The CDR3 nucleotides are TGCGCCAGCAGCCCCCCCGGGACATCGAACACCGGGGAGCTGTTTTTT. This codes for CASSPPGTSNTGELFF.

This chain links TRBV14 with TRBJ2-7; D is perhaps TRBD2 (6 bases). Germline assignment: CDR1 SGHDN and CDR2 FVKESK. The CDR3 runs to 13 residues. The V and J ends lost 1 base and 6 bases respectively, with 10 bases between them. CDR3 sequence (DNA): TGTGCCAGCAGCCAAGTTCTCGGGGGCGAGCAGTACTTC. It is translated as CASSQVLGGEQYF.

This chain joins TRBV5-6 and TRBJ2-2; D gene unclear. V lost 0 bases and J lost 2, with 11 bases in between. The length of the CDR3 is 16 residues. The germline V gene has CDR1 SGHDT and CDR2 YYEEEE. The CDR3 DNA sequence: TGTGCCAGCAGCTTGGGAGCAAAGTTTAACACCGGGGAGCTGTTTTTT. This sequence encodes CASSLGAKFNTGELFF.

The chain couples TRBV7-6 to TRBJ1-2; D not resolved. The CDR3 has 16 residues. With 5 bases removed from V and 1 base from J, the gap between germline ends came to 17 bases. From germline, CDR1 is SGHVS and CDR2 FNYEAQ. The CDR3 DNA sequence: TGTGCCAGCAGCCGTGCCGGACGGACTTTTAACTATGGCTACACCTTC. Amino acid sequence: CASSRAGRTFNYGYTF.

This rearrangement joins TRBV7-2 to TRBJ2-7; 8 bases align to TRBD2. CDR1 is SGHTA, CDR2 FQGNSA, per germline. V gave up 6 bases and J gave up 1 base; unmatched junction bases: 17. The CDR3 length is 18 residues. CDR3 amino acids: CASSLSLPTGTRSYEQYF. The CDR3 nucleotides read TGTGCCAGCAGTCTTTCCCTCCCGACCGGGACTAGGTCCTACGAGCAGTACTTC.

J is TRBJ2-1 and V is TRBV7-9, with 9 bases matching TRBD1. The CDR3 totals 15 residues. Germline CDR1 is SEHNR and CDR2 is FQNEAQ (reference sequence). V shed 3 bases, J shed 10 bases, and the junction held 10 bases outside the gene matches. CDR3 sequence reads: CASSFPQGANREQFF. The CDR3 coding sequence is TGTGCCAGCAGCTTCCCACAGGGGGCGAACCGGGAGCAGTTCTTC.

The chain uses TRBV15 and TRBJ2-2, with 10 bases matching TRBD2. The CDR3 spans 16 residues. Germline assignment: CDR1 LNHNV and CDR2 YYDKDF (reference sequence). The J segment lost 5 bases and the V segment lost 3 bases, leaving 6 bases of the junction unmatched. This CDR3 is CATSSFLAGETGELFF. The CDR3 coding sequence is TGTGCCACCAGCAGCTTCCTAGCGGGAGAAACCGGGGAGCTGTTTTTT. Combining the CDR3 with reference TRBV15 and TRBJ2-2 gives the whole variable domain DAMVIQNPRYQVTQFGKPVTLSCSQTLNHNVMYWYQQKSSQAPKLLFHYYDKDFNNEADTPDNFQSRRPNTSFCFLDIRSPGLGDTAMYLCATSSFLAGETGELFFGEGSRLTVL.

V is TRBV6-1 and J is TRBJ1-2, with D possibly TRBD1 on 5 matching bases. V was pared by 7 bases and J by 5 bases, with 20 bases between. The CDR3 runs 15 residues. CDR1 MNHNS and CDR2 SASEGT come from the germline V gene. CDR3 loop: CASILDSPGGYGYTF. CDR3 bases: TGTGCCAGCATCCTCGACAGCCCCGGGGGTTATGGCTACACCTTC.

V and J are TRBV29-1 and TRBJ2-3; D is unclear. Germline V lookup: CDR1 SQVTM, CDR2 ANQGSEA. The CDR3 spans 8 residues. V was cut by 7 bases and J by 7 bases, with 3 bases left in between. The DNA for the CDR3 is TGCAGCGACAATACGCAGTATTTT. Translating gives CSDNTQYF.

This chain connects TRBV13 to TRBJ1-2, with 9 positions matching TRBD1. The germline V gene has CDR1 PRHDT and CDR2 FYEKMQ (reference sequence). The CDR3 loop spans 16 amino acids. Losses at the gene ends were 5 bases for V and 4 bases for J; bases not matched to a gene: 11. CDR3 nucleotide sequence: TGTGCCAGCAGCCTCGTCGGGACAGGGCCTCTCTATGGCTACACCTTC. Translation: CASSLVGTGPLYGYTF.

The chain is built from TRBV27 and TRBJ2-1; TRBD2 aligns across 10 bases. The CDR3 extends over 14 amino acids. Germline V CDR1 and CDR2: MNHEY, SMNVEV (reference sequence). V shed 7 bases, J shed 2 bases, and the junction held 2 bases outside the gene matches. The CDR3 DNA reads as TGTGCCAGCACTCTAGCGGGGGCCTACAATGAGCAGTTCTTC. Its translation is CASTLAGAYNEQFF.

This chain joins TRBV9 and TRBJ1-2, with D perhaps matching TRBD1 (5 bases). Germline V gene data show CDR1 as SGDLS and CDR2 as YYNGEE. The CDR3 contains 13 residues. Trimming pared 0 bases from V and 6 bases from J, leaving 9 bases between. CDR3 coding DNA: TGTGCCAGCAGCGTAGGAGACAGTAATGGCTACACCTTC. Translating gives CASSVGDSNGYTF.

The genes are TRBV27 and TRBJ1-5, with D uncertain. This CDR3 region has 15 residues. Germline V CDR1 and CDR2: MNHEY, SMNVEV (reference sequence). Trimming cost V 4 bases and J 9 bases, with 19 bases left between them. CDR3 amino acids: CASSSRPRLGGPQHF. The CDR3 coding sequence is TGTGCCAGCAGTTCGCGGCCTCGCCTAGGAGGGCCCCAGCATTTT.

The rearrangement uses TRBV5-1 and TRBJ2-3; tentatively, D is TRBD1 (5 bases). V shed 4 bases and J shed 2 bases, with 14 bases lying between them. This CDR3 is built from 15 residues. Germline CDR1 SGHRS, CDR2 YFSETQ. CDR3 nucleotide sequence: TGCGCCAGCAGCCGTTCGACAGATTTCACAGATACGCAGTATTTT. Amino acids: CASSRSTDFTDTQYF.

V gene TRBV6-6 combines with J gene TRBJ2-1; D is possibly TRBD1 (6 bases). V was cut by 8 bases and J by 10 bases, with 18 bases left in between. Germline V gene sequence: CDR1 MNHNY, CDR2 SVGAGI (reference sequence). This CDR3 contains 13 residues. The CDR3 sequence: CASRMGPGTEQFF. CDR3 coding DNA: TGTGCCAGCCGAATGGGCCCGGGGACAGAGCAGTTCTTC.

The chain uses TRBV5-6 and TRBJ1-1; maybe TRBD1 (5 bases). V shed 4 bases and J shed 1 base, with 11 bases lying between them. This CDR3 has 14 residues. CDR1 and CDR2 from the germline V gene are SGHDT and YYEEEE. The CDR3 DNA is TGTGCCAGCAGCCTGGGACTTACGAACACTGAAGCTTTCTTT. Protein product: CASSLGLTNTEAFF.

The count of this clone is one. This rearrangement joins TRBV10-1 to TRBJ1-1; D is ambiguous. Germline-derived CDR1 and CDR2 are WNHNN and SYGVQD (reference sequence). The CDR3 is 13 amino acids. Trimming shortened V by 3 bases and J by 3 bases, and 8 bases separated the two germline ends. In nucleotides, the CDR3 is TGCGCCAGCAGTGACAACGAGTACACTGAAGCTTTCTTT. Protein product: CASSDNEYTEAFF.

CDR3 nucleotides: TGTGCCAGCAGTATACAGGGGGGCTATGGCTACACCTTC. It codes for CASSIQGGYGYTF. This sequence joins TRBV6-6 and TRBJ1-2; 8 positions match TRBD1. Looked up from germline, CDR1 is MNHNY and CDR2 is SVGAGI (reference sequence). V lost 5 bases to trimming and J lost 4 bases; unmatched junction nucleotides: 3. This CDR3 contains 13 residues.

The rearrangement uses TRBV14 and TRBJ2-7; D is possibly TRBD2 (7 bases). The germline gives CDR1 SGHDN, CDR2 FVKESK. The V end lost 4 bases, the J end lost 0 bases, and 10 bases lay between the germline ends. This CDR3 has 14 amino acids. Here the CDR3 reads CASSRGGNSYEQYF. The CDR3 DNA reads TGTGCCAGCAGCCGGGGGGGCAACTCCTACGAGCAGTACTTC.

The chain employs TRBV5-4 and TRBJ1-1; TRBD1 matches 7 bases. This CDR3 has 13 residues. Germline assignment: CDR1 SGHNT and CDR2 YYREEE (reference sequence). V lost 5 bases and J lost 6; bases outside the gene matches: 7. In nucleotides, the CDR3 is TGTGCCAGCAGTACAAGCGACAGGGCTGAAGCTTTCTTT. Its protein product is CASSTSDRAEAFF.

V usage is TRBV13 and J usage is TRBJ2-1; D unresolved. There are 13 residues in the CDR3. The ends were cut back, 4 bases at V and 6 bases at J, with 10 bases in the middle. Germline lookup yields CDR1 PRHDT and CDR2 FYEKMQ (reference sequence). The CDR3 is CASSSRQVNEQFF. The CDR3 DNA reads as TGTGCCAGCAGCTCGCGTCAGGTCAATGAGCAGTTCTTC.

The chain couples TRBV18 to TRBJ2-3, with 8 bases fitting TRBD1. From germline, CDR1 is KGHSH and CDR2 LQKENI. This CDR3 has 15 residues. V shed 0 bases and J 3 bases; nucleotides not matched to a gene: 2. The CDR3 protein is CASSPPGTGTDTQYF. The CDR3, as DNA: TGTGCCAGCTCACCACCGGGGACAGGAACAGATACGCAGTATTTT.

This clone was picked up a small number of times. The chain joins TRBV7-8 to TRBJ1-5; D may be TRBD1 (5 bases). This CDR3 comprises 15 residues. CDR1 and CDR2 from the germline V gene are SGHVS and FQNEAQ. The V end was cut by 4 bases, the J end by 0 bases, with 10 bases between. CDR3 amino acids: CASSYRRDSNQPQHF. The DNA of the CDR3 is TGTGCCAGCAGCTACCGCAGGGATAGCAATCAGCCCCAGCATTTT.

The rearrangement joins TRBV5-1 to TRBJ2-3; 8 bases map to TRBD1. The CDR3 length is 16 residues. CDR1 and CDR2 from the germline V gene are SGHRS and YFSETQ. Germline trimming cut 4 bases from V and 0 bases from J; bases unmatched to any gene: 7. CDR3 sequence: CASSAGQGTSTDTQYF. CDR3 bases: TGCGCCAGCAGCGCCGGACAGGGAACTAGCACAGATACGCAGTATTTT.

This rearrangement joins TRBV4-1 to TRBJ2-7; the match to TRBD1 covers 11 bases. Germline V gene sequence: CDR1 MGHRA, CDR2 YSYEKL. The CDR3 loop spans 15 amino acids. Trimming took 1 base from V and 3 from J; bases not matched to a gene: 2. The CDR3 DNA is TGCGCCAGCAGCCAAGCCGGGACAGGGGGCTACGAGCAGTACTTC. Translating gives CASSQAGTGGYEQYF.

This clone was counted a few times. The chain uses TRBV19 and TRBJ1-2; tentative D call: TRBD1 (6 bases). The germline V and J ends were trimmed by 10 bases and 6 bases, with 12 bases remaining between them. In germline, CDR1 is LNHDA, CDR2 SQIVND (reference sequence). The CDR3 extends over 11 amino acids. The CDR3 region has the DNA TGTGCCACCAGGGGAGTGGATGGCTACACCTTC. Its translation: CATRGVDGYTF.